The 5 T cell receptor beta chains below all came from one sample that was sequenced in a study of neoadjuvant anti-PD-1 for oral cavity cancer. Here immunoSEQ multiplex PCR was the method, and the copy in TCRdb shows in-frame clones only, minus some. The sample has roughly 60,000 clones, 65% to 80% seen once. This specimen consisted of PBMCs, obtained before nivolumab (anti-PD-1) treatment. Every receptor here comes from a person aged 40-85 years with oral cavity squamous cell carcinoma.

The chain recombines TRBV4-1 with TRBJ2-7; 11 bases map to TRBD2. V shed 2 bases and J 5 bases; nucleotides not matched to a gene: 11. The CDR3 sequence is 17 residues long. Germline V gene lookup returns CDR1 MGHRA and CDR2 YSYEKL. This chain's CDR3 is CASSQMLTSGIVDEQYF. The CDR3 nucleotides are TGCGCCAGCAGCCAAATGTTGACTAGCGGGATAGTCGACGAGCAGTACTTC.

This chain joins TRBV5-8 and TRBJ2-6; D not certain. The CDR3 runs 17 residues. V lost 1 base and J 0 bases, leaving 11 bases between the germline ends. Germline V gene lookup returns CDR1 SGHTS and CDR2 YDEGEE. The CDR3 coding sequence is TGTGCCAGCAGCTTGAACATAGTAGTCTCTGGGGCCAACGTCCTGACTTTC. It yields the protein CASSLNIVVSGANVLTF.

The rearrangement links TRBV28 to TRBJ1-1, with a tentative D call TRBD1 (6 bases). CDR3 length: 14 amino acids. The germline V gene encodes CDR1 MDHEN and CDR2 SYDVKM. Trimming cost V 8 bases and J 1 base, with 14 bases left between them. CDR3 region: CASPGEGRNTEAFF. Written as DNA, the CDR3 is TGTGCCAGCCCAGGGGAGGGACGGAACACTGAAGCTTTCTTT.

CDR3 nucleotide sequence: TGCGCCAGCAGTGACGGGGGGCCCTACGAGCAGTACTTC. This gives the protein CASSDGGPYEQYF. The chain employs TRBV10-2 and TRBJ2-7, with D possibly being TRBD2 (7 bases). Trimming pared 3 bases from V and 2 bases from J, leaving 8 bases between. The CDR3 contains 13 residues. The germline V gene encodes CDR1 WSHSY and CDR2 SAAADI.

The V call is TRBV19, the J call TRBJ1-1; D is undetermined. Germline V gene lookup returns CDR1 LNHDA and CDR2 SQIVND (reference sequence). The CDR3 has 15 residues. Trimming took 2 bases from V and 2 from J, leaving 12 bases between them. CDR3 sequence: CASSISGQVNTEAFF. As DNA, the CDR3 is TGTGCCAGTAGTATATCGGGTCAGGTAAACACTGAAGCTTTCTTT.